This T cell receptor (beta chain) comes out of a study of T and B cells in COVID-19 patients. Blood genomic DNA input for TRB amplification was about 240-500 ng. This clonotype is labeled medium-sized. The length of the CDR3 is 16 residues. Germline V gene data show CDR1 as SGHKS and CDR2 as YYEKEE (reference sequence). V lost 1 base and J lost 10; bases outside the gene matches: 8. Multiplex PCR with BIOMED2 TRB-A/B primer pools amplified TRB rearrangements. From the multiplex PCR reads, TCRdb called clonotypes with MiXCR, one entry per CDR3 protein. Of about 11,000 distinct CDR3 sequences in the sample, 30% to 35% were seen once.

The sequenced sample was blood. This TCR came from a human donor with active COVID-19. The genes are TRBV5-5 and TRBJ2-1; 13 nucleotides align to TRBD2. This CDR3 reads CASSLRGGLAGTEQFF. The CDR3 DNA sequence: TGTGCCAGCAGCTTGCGGGGGGGACTAGCGGGGACAGAGCAGTTCTTC.